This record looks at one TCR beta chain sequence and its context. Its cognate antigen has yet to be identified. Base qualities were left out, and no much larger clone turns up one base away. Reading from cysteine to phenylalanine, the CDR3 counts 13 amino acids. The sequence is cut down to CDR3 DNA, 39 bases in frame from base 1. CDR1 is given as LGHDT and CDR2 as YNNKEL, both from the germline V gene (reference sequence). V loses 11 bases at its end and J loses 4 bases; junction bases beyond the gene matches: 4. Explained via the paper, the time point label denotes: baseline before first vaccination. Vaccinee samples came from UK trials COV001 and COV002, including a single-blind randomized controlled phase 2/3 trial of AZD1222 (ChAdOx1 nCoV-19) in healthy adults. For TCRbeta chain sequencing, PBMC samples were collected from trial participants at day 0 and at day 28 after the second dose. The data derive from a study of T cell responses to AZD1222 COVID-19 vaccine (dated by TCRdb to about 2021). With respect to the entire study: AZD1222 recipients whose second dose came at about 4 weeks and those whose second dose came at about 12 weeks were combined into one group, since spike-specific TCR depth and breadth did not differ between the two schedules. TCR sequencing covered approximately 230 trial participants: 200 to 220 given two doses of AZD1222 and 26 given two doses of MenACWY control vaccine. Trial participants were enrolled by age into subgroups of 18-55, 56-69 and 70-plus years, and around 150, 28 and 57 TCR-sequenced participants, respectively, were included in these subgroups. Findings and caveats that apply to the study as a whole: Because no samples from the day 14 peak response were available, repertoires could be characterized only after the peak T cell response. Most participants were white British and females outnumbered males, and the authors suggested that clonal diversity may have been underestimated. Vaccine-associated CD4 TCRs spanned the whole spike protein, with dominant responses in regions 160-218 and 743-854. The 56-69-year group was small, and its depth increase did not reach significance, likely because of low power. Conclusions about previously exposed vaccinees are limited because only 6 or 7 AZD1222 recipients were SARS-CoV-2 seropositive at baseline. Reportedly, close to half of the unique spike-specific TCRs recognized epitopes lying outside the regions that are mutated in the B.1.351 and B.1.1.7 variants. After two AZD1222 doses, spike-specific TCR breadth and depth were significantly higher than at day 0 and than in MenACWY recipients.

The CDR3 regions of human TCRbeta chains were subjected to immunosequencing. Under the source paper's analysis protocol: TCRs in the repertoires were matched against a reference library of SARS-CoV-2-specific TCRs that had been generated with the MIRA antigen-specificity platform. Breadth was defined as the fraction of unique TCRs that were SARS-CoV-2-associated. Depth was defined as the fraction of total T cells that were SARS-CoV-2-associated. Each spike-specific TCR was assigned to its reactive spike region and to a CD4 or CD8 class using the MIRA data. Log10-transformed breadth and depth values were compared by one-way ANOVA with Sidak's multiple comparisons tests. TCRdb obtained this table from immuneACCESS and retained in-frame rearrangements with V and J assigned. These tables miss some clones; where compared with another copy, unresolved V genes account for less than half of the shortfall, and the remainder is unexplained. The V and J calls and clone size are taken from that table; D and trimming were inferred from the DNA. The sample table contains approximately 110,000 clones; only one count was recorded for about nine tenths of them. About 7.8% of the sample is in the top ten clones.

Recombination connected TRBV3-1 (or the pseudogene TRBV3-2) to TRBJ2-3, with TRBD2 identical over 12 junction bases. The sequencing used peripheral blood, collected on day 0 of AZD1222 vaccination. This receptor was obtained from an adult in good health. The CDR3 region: CAVRLAGADTQYF. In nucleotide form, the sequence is TGTGCCGTCCGACTAGCGGGGGCAGATACGCAGTATTTT.